One and the same sample provided the 21 T cell receptor beta chains below, sequenced in a study of radiotherapy plus CTLA-4 blockade in lung cancer. The protocol was immunoSEQ multiplex PCR, while the TCRdb copy is restricted to in-frame clones and leaves out a portion. This sample has about 50,000 clones, with 73% found just once. This material consisted of peripheral blood, taken from a patient treated with radiotherapy plus ipilimumab. The receptors derive from a human donor with non-small cell lung cancer who had a complete response to radiotherapy plus ipilimumab.

This chain uses TRBV7-2 with TRBJ2-3, with D perhaps matching TRBD1 (5 bases). This CDR3 spans 12 amino acids. Germline V lookup: CDR1 SGHTA, CDR2 FQGNSA. V lost 5 bases and J 6 bases, leaving 9 bases between the germline ends. The CDR3 loop is CASSPPGDTQYF. For the CDR3, the DNA is TGTGCCAGCAGCCCCCCAGGGGATACGCAGTATTTT.

The chain recombines TRBV6-1 with TRBJ1-3; D ambiguous. The germline gives CDR1 MNHNS, CDR2 SASEGT. The CDR3 extends over 15 amino acids. With 2 bases removed from V and 2 bases from J, the gap between germline ends came to 10 bases. This CDR3 is CASSERRTPGNTIYF. CDR3 nucleotide sequence: TGTGCCAGCAGTGAAAGGAGGACGCCTGGAAACACCATATATTTT.

The chain couples TRBV27 to TRBJ2-3, with 7 bases aligning to TRBD1. The V gene's germline CDR1 is MNHEY and CDR2 SMNVEV (reference sequence). The J segment lost 5 bases and the V segment lost 5 bases, leaving 7 bases of the junction unmatched. CDR3 length: 14 amino acids. The CDR3 is CASSPRQGRDTQYF. CDR3 nucleotides: TGTGCCAGCAGTCCAAGACAGGGTCGAGATACGCAGTATTTT.

As to this clone: The junction departs from the called germline gene at one end, perhaps through a read error. The chain couples TRBV10-1 to TRBJ1-2, with D perhaps TRBD1 (6 bases). Germline assignment: CDR1 WNHNN and CDR2 SYGVQD (reference sequence). The CDR3 spans 17 residues. The CDR3 DNA follows: TGCGCCAGCAGTGAACCAGGACAGATGACCCCAGGCTATGGCCACACCTTC. Translation: CASSEPGQMTPGYGHTF.

V gene TRBV4-1 combines with J gene TRBJ2-1; the D gene is possibly TRBD2 (6 bases). CDR3 length: 16 residues. Per the germline V gene, CDR1 is MGHRA and CDR2 is YSYEKL. Trimming removed 1 base from V and 12 bases from J, with 22 bases in between. In DNA form, the CDR3 reads TGCGCCAGCAGCCAAGTGGGAGGTTCGGGACGGAGTGGGCAGTTCTTC. It is translated as CASSQVGGSGRSGQFF.

This chain connects TRBV29-1 to TRBJ1-1; 10 bases align to TRBD1. Trimming at V came to 4 bases and at J to 5 bases, leaving 4 bases not matched to a gene. The CDR3 runs 13 residues. Germline CDR1 and CDR2: SQVTM and ANQGSEA. In DNA, the CDR3 is TGCAGCGTTGGACAGGGGGCCGGGACTGAAGCTTTCTTT. Its protein product is CSVGQGAGTEAFF. Complete variable domain (other parts from reference TRBV29-1 and TRBJ1-1): SAVISQKPSRDICQRGTSLTIQCQVDSQVTMMFWYRQQPGQSLTLIATANQGSEATYESGFVIDKFPISRPNLTFSTLTVSNMSPEDSSIYLCSVGQGAGTEAFFGQGTRLTVV.

The chain couples TRBV27 to TRBJ1-6; 7 nucleotides agree with TRBD1. The length of the CDR3 is 13 residues. V trimming: 9 bases; J trimming: 8 bases; junction bases outside the gene matches: 7. Germline V lookup: CDR1 MNHEY, CDR2 SMNVEV (reference sequence). This chain's CDR3 is CASRGPRDSPLHF. The CDR3 region has the DNA TGTGCCAGTAGGGGGCCGCGTGATTCACCCCTCCACTTT.

J is TRBJ1-1 and V is TRBV9; weak D call: TRBD1 (5 bases). CDR1 and CDR2 from the germline V gene are SGDLS and YYNGEE. V dropped 4 bases and J dropped 0 bases, with 13 bases sitting between them. CDR3 length: 15 residues. The CDR3 coding sequence is TGTGCCAGCAGCCCCCAGGGTTTACTGAACACTGAAGCTTTCTTT. This codes for CASSPQGLLNTEAFF. Complete variable domain (other parts from reference TRBV9 and TRBJ1-1): DSGVTQTPKHLITATGQRVTLRCSPRSGDLSVYWYQQSLDQGLQFLIQYYNGEERAKGNILERFSAQQFPDLHSELNLSSLELGDSALYFCASSPQGLLNTEAFFGQGTRLTVV.

The V and J genes are TRBV5-1 and TRBJ1-4, with TRBD1 as a possible D gene (6 bases). V lost 5 bases, J lost 5 bases, and 13 bases lay in between. CDR3 length: 14 residues. In germline, CDR1 is SGHRS, CDR2 YFSETQ. The CDR3 DNA is TGCGCCAGCAGATATCGGACAGCAAATGAAAAACTGTTTTTT. Protein: CASRYRTANEKLFF. The whole variable domain, remainder taken from reference TRBV5-1 and TRBJ1-4, is KAGVTQTPRYLIKTRGQQVTLSCSPISGHRSVSWYQQTPGQGLQFLFEYFSETQRNKGNFPGRFSGRQFSNSRSEMNVSTLELGDSALYLCASRYRTANEKLFFGSGTQLSVL.

This chain joins TRBV15 and TRBJ2-1, with TRBD2 as a possible D gene (6 bases). This CDR3 contains 14 residues. Per the germline V gene, CDR1 is LNHNV and CDR2 is YYDKDF (reference sequence). Trimming removed 0 bases at V and 5 bases at J, with 8 bases between. CDR3 nucleotides: TGTGCCACCAGCAGAGATTTAGCGGACAATGAGCAGTTCTTC. Translated: CATSRDLADNEQFF.

The chain is built from TRBV10-1 and TRBJ1-1; maybe TRBD1 (5 bases). Trimming stripped 5 bases from V and 9 bases from J, with 13 bases between. The CDR3 loop spans 12 amino acids. Germline-derived CDR1 and CDR2 are WNHNN and SYGVQD (reference sequence). This CDR3 reads CASSFSQGKAFF. DNA for the CDR3: TGCGCCAGCAGTTTTTCCCAGGGCAAAGCTTTCTTT.

The J gene is TRBJ1-2, the V gene TRBV7-8; 12 positions agree with TRBD1. Germline V gene sequence: CDR1 SGHVS, CDR2 FQNEAQ. V shed 5 bases, J shed 4 bases, and the junction held 5 bases outside the gene matches. The CDR3 length is 15 residues. The CDR3 is CASSDGTGGFYGYTF. Here the CDR3 DNA reads TGTGCCAGCAGCGACGGGACAGGGGGCTTCTATGGCTACACCTTC. The full variable domain, in which reference TRBV7-8 and TRBJ1-2 provide the parts outside the CDR3, is GAGVSQSPRYKVAKRGQDVALRCDPISGHVSLFWYQQALGQGPEFLTYFQNEAQLDKSGLPSDRFFAERPEGSVSTLKIQRTQQEDSAVYLCASSDGTGGFYGYTFGSGTRLTVV.

The chain combines TRBV5-5 with TRBJ2-7, with 9 bases that match TRBD1. Germline-derived CDR1 and CDR2 are SGHKS and YYEKEE (reference sequence). CDR3 size: 15 residues. Germline trimming cut 2 bases from V and 0 bases from J; bases unmatched to any gene: 3. The CDR3 nucleotides are TGTGCCAGCAGCTTCGACAGGGGGGGCTCCTACGAGCAGTACTTC. Translation: CASSFDRGGSYEQYF.

This chain links TRBV19 with TRBJ2-1; D might be TRBD2 (7 bases). Germline V lookup: CDR1 LNHDA, CDR2 SQIVND (reference sequence). The V end lost 4 bases, the J end lost 10 bases, and 14 bases lay between the germline ends. This CDR3 region has 13 residues. In DNA form, the CDR3 reads TGTGCCAGTAGTAGTCGGGGGGCAGGCGAGCAGTTCTTC. Amino acid sequence: CASSSRGAGEQFF.

This rearrangement joins TRBV4-3 to TRBJ2-7, with 8 bases aligning to TRBD2. The CDR3 sequence is 17 residues long. J was trimmed by 6 bases and V by 0 bases; bases with no gene match: 13. Germline assignment: CDR1 LGHNA and CDR2 YSLEER. CDR3 loop: CASSQEGRVAGRGEQYF. DNA for the CDR3: TGCGCCAGCAGCCAAGAGGGGAGGGTAGCGGGGAGAGGCGAGCAGTACTTC.

This chain uses TRBV2 with TRBJ1-6; TRBD1 is a possible D gene (6 bases). The germline gives CDR1 SNHLY, CDR2 FYNNEI. Trimming cost V 11 bases and J 6 bases, with 17 bases left between them. The CDR3 contains 14 residues. CDR3 residues: CASGQSPFNSPLHF. CDR3 DNA sequence: TGTGCCTCCGGACAGTCGCCATTTAATTCACCCCTCCACTTT.

The chain combines TRBV19 with TRBJ2-2, with 9 bases fitting TRBD1. Germline trimming cut 4 bases from V and 1 base from J; bases unmatched to any gene: 4. The CDR3 spans 16 residues. Looked up from germline, CDR1 is LNHDA and CDR2 is SQIVND (reference sequence). CDR3 loop: CASSKTGGWNTGELFF. The CDR3 DNA follows: TGTGCCAGTAGTAAAACAGGGGGCTGGAACACCGGGGAGCTGTTTTTT.

V usage is TRBV28 and J usage is TRBJ2-7; 9 positions match TRBD2. The CDR3 contains 16 residues. Germline-derived CDR1 and CDR2 are MDHEN and SYDVKM. V gave up 6 bases and J gave up 3 bases; unmatched junction bases: 12. The CDR3 spells CASSLGASGTVYEQYF. As DNA, the CDR3 is TGTGCCAGCAGCCTCGGGGCTAGCGGGACGGTCTACGAGCAGTACTTC.

By sample fraction, this clone is medium-sized (0.01 to 0.1%). The chain combines TRBV19 with TRBJ1-1; TRBD1 aligns across 8 bases. V shed 0 bases and J 11 bases; nucleotides not matched to a gene: 5. The V gene's germline CDR1 is LNHDA and CDR2 SQIVND (reference sequence). The CDR3 sequence is 13 residues long. CDR3 loop: CASSIDLRGHAFF. As DNA, the CDR3 is TGTGCCAGTAGTATAGATCTCAGGGGGCATGCTTTCTTT.

The V gene is TRBV7-8, the J gene TRBJ2-7, with 10 nucleotides matching TRBD1. With 0 bases clipped from V and 6 bases from J, the junction kept 5 bases outside the gene matches. CDR1 is SGHVS, CDR2 FQNEAQ, per germline. The CDR3 runs to 15 residues. The CDR3 DNA follows: TGTGCCAGCAGCTTAGCCGGGACAGGGGTTAGCGAGCAGTACTTC. Translating it yields CASSLAGTGVSEQYF.

This clone was seen only a few times. This chain uses TRBV18 with TRBJ2-7; D possibly corresponds to TRBD1 (5 bases). CDR1 and CDR2 from the germline V gene are KGHSH and LQKENI. V was cut by 2 bases and J by 5 bases, with 16 bases left in between. CDR3 length equals 15 residues. CDR3 loop: CASSPKGQGVHEQYF. The CDR3 region has the DNA TGTGCCAGCTCACCAAAGGGGCAGGGTGTGCACGAGCAGTACTTC. Full variable domain (missing parts from reference TRBV18 and TRBJ2-7): NAGVMQNPRHLVRRRGQEARLRCSPMKGHSHVYWYRQLPEEGLKFMVYLQKENIIDESGMPKERFSAEFPKEGPSILRIQQVVRGDSAAYFCASSPKGQGVHEQYFGPGTRLTVT.